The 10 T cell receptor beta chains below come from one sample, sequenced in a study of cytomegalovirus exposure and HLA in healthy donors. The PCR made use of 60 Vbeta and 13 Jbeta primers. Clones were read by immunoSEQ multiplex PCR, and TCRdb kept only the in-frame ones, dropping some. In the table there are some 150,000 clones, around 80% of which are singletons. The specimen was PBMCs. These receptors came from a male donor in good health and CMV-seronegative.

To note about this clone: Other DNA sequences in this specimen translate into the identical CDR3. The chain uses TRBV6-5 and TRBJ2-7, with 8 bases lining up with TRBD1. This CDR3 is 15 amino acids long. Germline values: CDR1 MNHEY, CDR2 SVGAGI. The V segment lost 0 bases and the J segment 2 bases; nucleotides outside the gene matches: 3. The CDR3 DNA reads TGTGCCAGCAGTTACTCGGGGACAGGTCCCTACGAGCAGTACTTC. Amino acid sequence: CASSYSGTGPYEQYF.

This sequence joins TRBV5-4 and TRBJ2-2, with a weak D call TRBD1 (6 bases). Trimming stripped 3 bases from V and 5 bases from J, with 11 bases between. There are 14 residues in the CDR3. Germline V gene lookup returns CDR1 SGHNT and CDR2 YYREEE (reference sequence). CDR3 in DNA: TGTGCCAGCAGCTCAGGGACACCTACCGGGGAGCTGTTTTTT. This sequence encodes CASSSGTPTGELFF.

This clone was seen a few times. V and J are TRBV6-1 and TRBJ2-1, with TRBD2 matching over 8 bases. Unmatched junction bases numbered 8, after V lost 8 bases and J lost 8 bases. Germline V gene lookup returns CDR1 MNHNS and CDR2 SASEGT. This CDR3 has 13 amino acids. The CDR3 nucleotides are TGTGCCAGCTTACCGGGGGGGAGGGATGAGCAGTTCTTC. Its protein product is CASLPGGRDEQFF.

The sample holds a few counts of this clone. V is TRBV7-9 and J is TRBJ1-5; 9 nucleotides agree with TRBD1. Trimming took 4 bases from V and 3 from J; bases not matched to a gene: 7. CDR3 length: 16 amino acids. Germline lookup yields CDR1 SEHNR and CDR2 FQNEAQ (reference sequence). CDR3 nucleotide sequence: TGTGCCAGCAGCTCCGGGACAGGGTCGTTCAATCAGCCCCAGCATTTT. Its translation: CASSSGTGSFNQPQHF.

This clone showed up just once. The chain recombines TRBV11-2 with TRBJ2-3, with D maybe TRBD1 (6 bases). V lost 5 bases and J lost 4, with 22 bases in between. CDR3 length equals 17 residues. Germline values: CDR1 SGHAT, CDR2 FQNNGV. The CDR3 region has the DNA TGTGCCAGCAGCCCACTCCCAGGGTTTGGGGGCCCAGATACGCAGTATTTT. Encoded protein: CASSPLPGFGGPDTQYF.

The CDR3, as DNA: TGCGCCAGCAGTGAGTGGCAGGGGGAACAGCCCCAGCATTTT. Encoded protein: CASSEWQGEQPQHF. The rearrangement joins TRBV10-2 to TRBJ1-5; TRBD1 matches 7 bases. V lost 1 base to trimming and J lost 7 bases; unmatched junction nucleotides: 4. The CDR3 has 14 residues. CDR1 and CDR2 (germline): WSHSY, SAAADI.

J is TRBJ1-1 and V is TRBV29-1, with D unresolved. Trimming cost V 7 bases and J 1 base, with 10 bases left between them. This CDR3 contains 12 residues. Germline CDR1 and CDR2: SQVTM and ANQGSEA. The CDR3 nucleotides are TGCAGCGCCCTCACCGGGAACACTGAAGCTTTCTTT. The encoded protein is CSALTGNTEAFF.

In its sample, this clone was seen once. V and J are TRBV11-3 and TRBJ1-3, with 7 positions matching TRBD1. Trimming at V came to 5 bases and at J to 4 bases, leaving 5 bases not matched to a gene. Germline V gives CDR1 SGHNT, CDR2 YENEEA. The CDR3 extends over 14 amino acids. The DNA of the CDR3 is TGTGCCAGCAGCCAGACAGGGTCAGGAAACACCATATATTTT. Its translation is CASSQTGSGNTIYF.

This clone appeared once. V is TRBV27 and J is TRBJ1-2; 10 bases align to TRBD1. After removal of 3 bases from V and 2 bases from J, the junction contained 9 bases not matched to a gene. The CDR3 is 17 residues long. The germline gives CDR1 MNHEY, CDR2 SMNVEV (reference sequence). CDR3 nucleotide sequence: TGTGCCAGCAGTTTGGCGCCTGGACAGGGGGGGAACTATGGCTACACCTTC. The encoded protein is CASSLAPGQGGNYGYTF.

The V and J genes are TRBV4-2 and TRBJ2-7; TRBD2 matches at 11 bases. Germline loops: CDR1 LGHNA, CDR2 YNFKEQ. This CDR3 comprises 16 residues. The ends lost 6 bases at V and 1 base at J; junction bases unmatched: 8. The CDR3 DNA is TGTGCCAGCAGTTATGCGACTAGCGGGGTTTCCTACGAGCAGTACTTC. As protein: CASSYATSGVSYEQYF.